This T cell receptor beta chain was identified in a study of glioma-infiltrating T cells. This clonotype was seen ten or more times. The antigen is undetermined. Findings and limits, study-wide: CDR3 overlap between tissue and blood was very small. Tissue-blood divergence was below expectation in non-neoplastic patients, above in gliomas.

The iRepertoire nested amplicon-rescue multiplex PCR amplified TCR alpha and beta CDR3s from RNA. TCRdb re-analysed the multiplex PCR reads in MiXCR, keeping a single row per CDR3 protein. The data contain about 190,000 distinct CDR3 sequences, 30% to 40% of them singletons. This CDR3 contains 16 residues. Unmatched junction bases numbered 9, after V lost 4 bases and J lost 8 bases. Germline V CDR1 and CDR2: LGHNA, YSLEER. Sequenced: glioma tissue, nonneoplastic brain tissue, or PBMCs (not recorded which). This receptor was identified in a human donor with low-grade glioma or glioblastoma, undergoing nonglioma brain surgery, or in good health (not recorded which). This chain links TRBV4-3 with TRBJ2-1, with 12 bases fitting TRBD2. The CDR3 region is CASSRTTSGSVYEQFF. The CDR3 region has the DNA TGCGCCAGCAGCCGGACGACTAGCGGGAGTGTCTATGAGCAGTTCTTC.